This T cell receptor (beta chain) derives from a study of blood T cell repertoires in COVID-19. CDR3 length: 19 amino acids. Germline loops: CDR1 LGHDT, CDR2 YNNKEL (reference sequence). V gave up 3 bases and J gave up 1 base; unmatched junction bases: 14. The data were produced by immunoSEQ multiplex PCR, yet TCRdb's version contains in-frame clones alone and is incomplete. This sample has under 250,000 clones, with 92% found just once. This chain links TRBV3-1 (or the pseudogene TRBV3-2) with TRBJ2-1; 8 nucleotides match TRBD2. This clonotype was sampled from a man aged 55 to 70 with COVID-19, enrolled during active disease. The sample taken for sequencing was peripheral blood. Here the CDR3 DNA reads TGTGCCAGCAGCCATGGGCCCCGGGGGGGCGGCGGGTCCTACAATGAGCAGTTCTTC. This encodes CASSHGPRGGGGSYNEQFF.